One sample yielded the 24 T cell receptor beta chains listed below, sequenced in a study of blood T cells in healthy people across ages. The authors ran a second PCR of roughly 6 to 12 cycles using a sample-barcoded 5' primer and a J-beta primer mix. TCRdb reprocessed the 5' RACE reads with MiXCR, giving one entry per CDR3 protein. The repertoire holds 500,000 to 650,000 distinct CDR3 sequences, about 28% seen once, with approximately 3.7% in the top ten. In addition, the sample was reused for a study of T cells of mothers and their children.

The material sequenced was blood. The receptors shown here come from a boy aged 2 to 9 in good health.

V and J are TRBV18 and TRBJ2-2; D unresolved. V gave up 3 bases and J gave up 6 bases, with 5 bases separating them. The germline V gene encodes CDR1 KGHSH and CDR2 LQKENI. This CDR3 spans 12 amino acids. The chain's CDR3 is CASSPSPGELFF. DNA for the CDR3: TGTGCCAGCTCACCTAGCCCCGGGGAGCTGTTTTTT.

This clonotype was counted a few times. The chain joins TRBV3-1 to TRBJ1-5; 7 bases fit TRBD1. Unmatched junction bases numbered 7, after V lost 1 base and J lost 7 bases. Per germline, CDR1 LGHDT and CDR2 YNNKEL (reference sequence). There are 15 residues in the CDR3. The CDR3 nucleotides read TGTGCCAGCAGCCAAGGTCCAGGGGGGGAGCAGCCCCAGCATTTT. Translating gives CASSQGPGGEQPQHF.

This chain joins TRBV29-1 and TRBJ1-3, with D perhaps matching TRBD1 (6 bases). Germline-derived CDR1 and CDR2 are SQVTM and ANQGSEA. The CDR3 length is 14 residues. The V end was cut by 2 bases, the J end by 2 bases, with 10 bases between. The CDR3 region has the DNA TGCAGCGTTGAAAGGGGGGGGACTGGAAACACCATATATTTT. This sequence encodes CSVERGGTGNTIYF. The full variable domain, in which reference TRBV29-1 and TRBJ1-3 provide the parts outside the CDR3, is SAVISQKPSRDICQRGTSLTIQCQVDSQVTMMFWYRQQPGQSLTLIATANQGSEATYESGFVIDKFPISRPNLTFSTLTVSNMSPEDSSIYLCSVERGGTGNTIYFGEGSWLTVV.

CDR3 sequence: CASSQDTAYSGELFF. In DNA form, the CDR3 reads TGCGCCAGCAGCCAAGATACGGCGTATTCGGGGGAGCTGTTTTTT. The chain is built from TRBV4-1 and TRBJ2-2; D ambiguous. There are 15 residues in the CDR3. The germline V gene encodes CDR1 MGHRA and CDR2 YSYEKL. V was cut by 0 bases and J by 8 bases, with 13 bases left in between.

V is TRBV27 and J is TRBJ1-1; 11 bases line up with TRBD1. V lost 6 bases and J lost 2; bases outside the gene matches: 11. CDR3 length: 17 amino acids. Germline-derived CDR1 and CDR2 are MNHEY and SMNVEV (reference sequence). The DNA for the CDR3 is TGTGCCAGCAGACCCGGACAGGGGGCCTCTTTAAACACTGAAGCTTTCTTT. This translates into CASRPGQGASLNTEAFF.

V is TRBV12-3 or TRBV12-4 and J is TRBJ1-5; D gene unclear. The length of the CDR3 is 15 residues. The ends were cut back, 1 base at V and 4 bases at J, with 11 bases in the middle. The CDR3 spells CASSLDWAVNQPQHF. For the CDR3, the DNA is TGTGCCAGCAGTTTAGATTGGGCAGTGAATCAGCCCCAGCATTTT.

This sequence joins TRBV20-1 and TRBJ2-2; possibly TRBD1 for D (6 bases). With 2 bases removed from V and 0 bases from J, the gap between germline ends came to 10 bases. This CDR3 contains 15 residues. CDR1 is DFQATT and CDR2 is SNEGSKA in the germline V gene (reference sequence). As DNA, the CDR3 is TGCAGTGCTAGACTAACAGGGCCGAACACCGGGGAGCTGTTTTTT. It yields the protein CSARLTGPNTGELFF.

The rearrangement uses TRBV7-9 and TRBJ2-5, with a tentative D call TRBD1 (5 bases). The DNA end lines up better with TRBJ2-7; the J call may be wrong. Germline V gives CDR1 SEHNR, CDR2 FQNEAQ (reference sequence). CDR3 length equals 14 residues. CDR3: CASSSQSQVYEQYF. In DNA form, the CDR3 reads TGTGCCAGCAGCTCCCAATCACAGGTCTACGAGCAGTACTTC.

This clonotype was counted ten times or more. The chain couples TRBV2 to TRBJ2-5, with TRBD1 matching 7 bases. Germline V gene lookup returns CDR1 SNHLY and CDR2 FYNNEI. V shed 4 bases and J 0 bases; nucleotides not matched to a gene: 2. The CDR3 sequence is 14 residues long. CDR3 bases: TGTGCCAGCAGTGTCCAGGGGGACCAAGAGACCCAGTACTTC. It encodes CASSVQGDQETQYF.

The table lists this clonotype with many counts. This chain connects TRBV10-3 to TRBJ2-5, with TRBD1 matching 7 bases. The germline gives CDR1 ENHRY, CDR2 SYGVKD. Trimming removed 3 bases from V and 5 bases from J; junction bases left unmatched: 9. This CDR3 spans 15 amino acids. DNA for the CDR3: TGTGCCATCAGTGAACTACAGGGGACGAAGGAGACCCAGTACTTC. Translating it yields CAISELQGTKETQYF.

The chain couples TRBV7-9 to TRBJ2-7; D gene unclear. The germline V and J ends were trimmed by 2 bases and 1 base, with 12 bases remaining between them. CDR3 length: 15 amino acids. Germline CDR1 reads SEHNR; CDR2 reads FQNEAQ (reference sequence). The CDR3 protein is CASSLSSGPSYEQYF. The CDR3 coding sequence is TGTGCCAGCAGCTTAAGTTCCGGCCCTTCCTACGAGCAGTACTTC. Drawing the rest from reference TRBV7-9 and TRBJ2-7, the complete variable domain is DTGVSQNPRHKITKRGQNVTFRCDPISEHNRLYWYRQTLGQGPEFLTYFQNEAQLEKSRLLSDRFSAERPKGSFSTLEIQRTEQGDSAMYLCASSLSSGPSYEQYFGPGTRLTVT.

This clonotype was detected a few times. This chain joins TRBV7-2 and TRBJ2-5, with D possibly being TRBD1 or TRBD2 (5 bases each). Deletions cut 7 bases from V and 5 bases from J, with 14 bases between. Germline CDR1 reads SGHTA; CDR2 reads FQGNSA. This CDR3 comprises 13 residues. CDR3 amino acids: CASTSRERETQYF. In nucleotides, the CDR3 is TGTGCCAGCACGAGCAGGGAGAGGGAGACCCAGTACTTC.

This clonotype has more than one count but fewer than ten. This rearrangement joins TRBV7-9 to TRBJ1-2; D unresolved. Germline loops: CDR1 SEHNR, CDR2 FQNEAQ (reference sequence). V lost 5 bases to trimming and J lost 2 bases, with 12 bases between them. The CDR3 has 14 amino acids. The CDR3 here is CASSPTDTNYGYTF. DNA of the CDR3: TGTGCCAGCAGCCCAACCGACACGAACTATGGCTACACCTTC.

In DNA form, the CDR3 reads TGCAGTGCTAGAGGGCTAGTGGACTACAATGAGCAGTTCTTC. Its protein is CSARGLVDYNEQFF. J is TRBJ2-5 and V is TRBV20-1; D ambiguous. Judging by the DNA end, TRBJ2-1 fits better; the J call may be wrong. CDR3 length: 14 residues. Germline-derived CDR1 and CDR2 are DFQATT and SNEGSKA (reference sequence).

The V call is TRBV5-1, the J call TRBJ2-2; 15 bases line up with TRBD2. V lost 3 bases to trimming and J lost 0 bases; unmatched junction nucleotides: 6. The germline V gene encodes CDR1 SGHRS and CDR2 YFSETQ. The CDR3 has 19 residues. The CDR3 region is CASSSTGLAGGSNTGELFF. The DNA of the CDR3 is TGCGCCAGCAGCTCAACGGGACTAGCGGGAGGCTCGAACACCGGGGAGCTGTTTTTT.

The rearrangement uses TRBV11-1 and TRBJ1-1; D ambiguous. The CDR3 extends over 14 amino acids. Germline V lookup: CDR1 SGHAT, CDR2 FQDESV (reference sequence). V lost 2 bases to trimming and J lost 4 bases, with 11 bases between them. Here the CDR3 DNA reads TGTGCCAGCAGCTTATGGGAGGTGAGCACTGAAGCTTTCTTT. Translation gives CASSLWEVSTEAFF.

This sequence joins TRBV10-2 and TRBJ2-5; D is uncertain. The CDR3 extends over 14 amino acids. V was clipped by 4 bases and J by 1 base, with 10 bases between them. Per germline, CDR1 WSHSY and CDR2 SAAADI. The CDR3: CASSGRGFQETQYF. CDR3 bases: TGCGCCAGCAGTGGACGAGGATTCCAAGAGACCCAGTACTTC.

This clonotype was detected only a few times. This sequence joins TRBV11-2 and TRBJ1-4; tentative D call: TRBD1 (6 bases). V dropped 5 bases and J dropped 6 bases, with 13 bases sitting between them. This CDR3 region has 14 residues. The germline CDR1 and CDR2 sequences are SGHAT and FQNNGV. CDR3 DNA sequence: TGTGCCAGCAGCCTTGGGGGGGCGCATGAAAAACTGTTTTTT. Amino acids: CASSLGGAHEKLFF.

The rearrangement joins TRBV2 to TRBJ2-5; 7 bases map to TRBD1. The assigned J gene may be wrong: the sequence end matches TRBJ2-7 better. The CDR3 is 19 residues long. Germline assignment: CDR1 SNHLY and CDR2 FYNNEI. The CDR3 DNA is TGTGCCAGCAGCGGACCGGGACAGAGTATACACCTCATCTCCTACGAGCAGTACTTC. Protein product: CASSGPGQSIHLISYEQYF.

This clonotype was recorded once. This chain uses TRBV11-1 with TRBJ2-4; D could derive from TRBD1 or TRBD2 (5 bases each). The CDR3 is 15 residues long. Germline CDR1 reads SGHAT; CDR2 reads FQDESV (reference sequence). V was trimmed by 3 bases and J by 4 bases, leaving 13 bases between them. As DNA, the CDR3 is TGTGCCAGCAGCTTTGACAGCGGTCTGAAAAACATTCAGTACTTC. Translating gives CASSFDSGLKNIQYF.

V is TRBV6-5 and J is TRBJ1-2; tentatively, D is TRBD1 (5 bases). V was clipped by 7 bases and J by 4 bases, with 16 bases between them. The V gene's germline CDR1 is MNHEY and CDR2 SVGAGI. The CDR3 is 14 amino acids. The CDR3 sequence: CASKSLGTVYGYTF. Here the CDR3 DNA reads TGTGCCAGCAAAAGTTTGGGGACGGTCTATGGCTACACCTTC.

The genes are TRBV5-5 and TRBJ2-7, with no clear D. Germline CDR1 SGHKS, CDR2 YYEKEE (reference sequence). The CDR3 extends over 14 amino acids. The V end was cut by 1 base, the J end by 2 bases, with 10 bases between. The CDR3 protein is CASSLLRTTYEQYF. DNA of the CDR3: TGTGCCAGCAGCTTGTTGAGAACTACCTACGAGCAGTACTTC.

The chain uses TRBV11-2 and TRBJ1-3; no reliable D call. The length of the CDR3 is 16 residues. The germline CDR1 and CDR2 sequences are SGHAT and FQNNGV. V gave up 2 bases and J gave up 2 bases, with 13 bases separating them. This chain's CDR3 is CASSLLSAGAGNTIYF. The CDR3 DNA reads as TGTGCCAGCAGCTTATTGTCGGCAGGAGCTGGAAACACCATATATTTT. The full variable domain, rest sourced from reference TRBV11-2 and TRBJ1-3, is EAGVAQSPRYKIIEKRQSVAFWCNPISGHATLYWYQQILGQGPKLLIQFQNNGVVDDSQLPKDRFSAERLKGVDSTLKIQPAKLEDSAVYLCASSLLSAGAGNTIYFGEGSWLTVV.

This clonotype was seen only a few times. The chain has TRBV30 and TRBJ1-6; D possibly corresponds to TRBD1 (6 bases). This CDR3 is 15 amino acids long. V gave up 3 bases and J gave up 5 bases, with 14 bases separating them. In germline, CDR1 is GTSNPN, CDR2 SVGIG (reference sequence). The CDR3 DNA follows: TGTGCCTGGAGAGCACGGGACACCGATAATTCACCCCTCCACTTT. It yields the protein CAWRARDTDNSPLHF.